Listed below are T cell receptor beta chains from one sample, sequenced in a study of T cells after somatic rescue of genetic block. Repertoires were generated with immunoSEQ multiplex PCR, while TCRdb's copy carries only in-frame clones and drops some. The table lists about 72,000 clones, roughly 93% of them singletons. The specimen was peripheral blood mononuclear cells (PBMCs). Every receptor here comes from a man aged 30 to 45. Each CDR3 is given with its conserved first and last residue. The order of the fields is V gene, D gene, clone size, J gene, CDR3 DNA, CDR3 protein. D genes are given only for firm matches. Size is omitted from some rows. Given values are once, few, many or a class for expanded clones.

v_gene: TRBV10-2; d_gene: TRBD2; abundance: .; j_gene: TRBJ2-7; CDR3nt: TGCGCCAGCCGGGAGGCCTTAGCCTACGAGCAGTACTTC; CDR3aa: CASREALAYEQYF
v_gene: TRBV2; d_gene: .; abundance: .; j_gene: TRBJ1-4; CDR3nt: TGTGCCTCGCGGGGGGTGGGTGAAAAACTGTTTTTT; CDR3aa: CASRGVGEKLFF
v_gene: TRBV19; d_gene: TRBD1; abundance: .; j_gene: TRBJ2-1; CDR3nt: TGTGCCAGTAGTACGGACAGGGGAAATGAGCAGTTCTTC; CDR3aa: CASSTDRGNEQFF
v_gene: TRBV5-1; d_gene: .; abundance: .; j_gene: TRBJ2-6; CDR3nt: TGCGCCAGCAGCCCAACAGCAAACTCTGGGGCCAACGTCCTGACTTTC; CDR3aa: CASSPTANSGANVLTF
v_gene: TRBV9; d_gene: TRBD2; abundance: .; j_gene: TRBJ2-3; CDR3nt: TGTGCCAGCAGCGTCGCGGGAGTGGGAGATACGCAGTATTTT; CDR3aa: CASSVAGVGDTQYF
v_gene: TRBV19; d_gene: .; abundance: .; j_gene: TRBJ2-1; CDR3nt: TGTGCCAGTAGTATCGGAGTTGGGGGCGGAGAGCAGTTCTTC; CDR3aa: CASSIGVGGGEQFF
v_gene: TRBV28; d_gene: .; abundance: .; j_gene: TRBJ1-1; CDR3nt: TGTGCCAGTAAGATGGTCTTGAGGCCCGAAGCTTTCTTT; CDR3aa: CASKMVLRPEAFF
v_gene: TRBV29-1; d_gene: .; abundance: .; j_gene: TRBJ2-7; CDR3nt: TGCAGCGTTGGGACACGGTTTAGCTCCTACGAGCAGTACTTC; CDR3aa: CSVGTRFSSYEQYF
v_gene: TRBV4-3; d_gene: TRBD2; abundance: .; j_gene: TRBJ2-7; CDR3nt: TGCGCCAGCAGCCAAGATATAGGGCTAGCGGGAGGGGCCGAGCAGTACTTC; CDR3aa: CASSQDIGLAGGAEQYF
v_gene: TRBV18; d_gene: .; abundance: .; j_gene: TRBJ2-1; CDR3nt: TGTGCCAGCTCACCAGGCCAATGGGATGAGCAGTTCTTC; CDR3aa: CASSPGQWDEQFF
v_gene: TRBV28; d_gene: .; abundance: .; j_gene: TRBJ1-2; CDR3nt: TGTGCCAGCAGTTTAGGGGGATCAGGAAGGTATGGCTACACCTTC; CDR3aa: CASSLGGSGRYGYTF
v_gene: TRBV10-1; d_gene: .; abundance: .; j_gene: TRBJ2-1; CDR3nt: TGCGCCAGCAGTGAAGCCTTTAGTGATGAGCAGTTCTTC; CDR3aa: CASSEAFSDEQFF
v_gene: TRBV4-3; d_gene: .; abundance: .; j_gene: TRBJ2-7; CDR3nt: TGCGCCAACTCGACTTTCTCCTACGAGCAGTACTTC; CDR3aa: CANSTFSYEQYF
v_gene: TRBV15; d_gene: .; abundance: .; j_gene: TRBJ2-7; CDR3nt: TGTGCCACCAGCAGAGTCCGGAGGTCCGAGCAGTACTTC; CDR3aa: CATSRVRRSEQYF
v_gene: TRBV15; d_gene: TRBD1; abundance: .; j_gene: TRBJ1-2; CDR3nt: TGTGCCACCAGCAGAGAAAACAGGGGGCTTGATGGCTACACCTTC; CDR3aa: CATSRENRGLDGYTF
v_gene: TRBV2; d_gene: .; abundance: .; j_gene: TRBJ1-5; CDR3nt: TGTGCCAGCAGTAATGGGGGGGCCGGTCAGCCCCAGCATTTT; CDR3aa: CASSNGGAGQPQHF
v_gene: TRBV7-9; d_gene: .; abundance: once; j_gene: TRBJ1-4; CDR3nt: TGTGCCAGCGGAAGGGGTGAAAAACTGTTTTTT; CDR3aa: CASGRGEKLFF
v_gene: TRBV9; d_gene: .; abundance: once; j_gene: TRBJ2-1; CDR3nt: TGTGCCAGCAGCGTAGGTCTCCCGTCCTACAATGAGCAGTTCTTC; CDR3aa: CASSVGLPSYNEQFF
v_gene: TRBV19; d_gene: .; abundance: .; j_gene: TRBJ1-1; CDR3nt: TGTGCCAGTAGTAGGCTCGAGGGGGTGAACACTGAAGCTTTCTTT; CDR3aa: CASSRLEGVNTEAFF
v_gene: TRBV5-6; d_gene: .; abundance: .; j_gene: TRBJ2-1; CDR3nt: TGTGCCAGCAGCTCCGGGGGGCCCGGGGAAGAGCAGTTCTTC; CDR3aa: CASSSGGPGEEQFF
v_gene: TRBV4-3; d_gene: .; abundance: .; j_gene: TRBJ2-5; CDR3nt: TGCGCCAGCAGCCAAGATGGGGGAGAGACCCAGTACTTC; CDR3aa: CASSQDGGETQYF
v_gene: TRBV28; d_gene: .; abundance: .; j_gene: TRBJ1-2; CDR3nt: TGTGCCAGCACAGGGAGCCTCCTCTATGGCTACACCTTC; CDR3aa: CASTGSLLYGYTF
v_gene: TRBV2; d_gene: TRBD1; abundance: .; j_gene: TRBJ2-2; CDR3nt: TGTGCCAGCAGTCGGGACAGCTGGAACACCGGGGAGCTGTTTTTT; CDR3aa: CASSRDSWNTGELFF
v_gene: TRBV9; d_gene: .; abundance: .; j_gene: TRBJ2-2; CDR3nt: TGTGCCAGCAGCCCCACATTGAACACCGGGGAGCTGTTTTTT; CDR3aa: CASSPTLNTGELFF
v_gene: TRBV27; d_gene: .; abundance: once; j_gene: TRBJ2-7; CDR3nt: TGTGCCAGCAGTTCTGGGATCAACTACGAGCAGTACTTC; CDR3aa: CASSSGINYEQYF
v_gene: TRBV10-3; d_gene: TRBD2; abundance: .; j_gene: TRBJ2-2; CDR3nt: TGTGCCGCCCAGGGAGGGCTGACCGGGGAGCTGTTTTTT; CDR3aa: CAAQGGLTGELFF
v_gene: TRBV7-9; d_gene: .; abundance: .; j_gene: TRBJ2-6; CDR3nt: TGTGCCAGCAGGCCCATACGGTCTGGGGCCAACGTCCTGACTTTC; CDR3aa: CASRPIRSGANVLTF
v_gene: TRBV29-1; d_gene: .; abundance: .; j_gene: TRBJ2-3; CDR3nt: TGCAGCCTAAAAAGGGGAGATACGCAGTATTTT; CDR3aa: CSLKRGDTQYF
v_gene: TRBV4-1; d_gene: TRBD2; abundance: .; j_gene: TRBJ2-5; CDR3nt: TGCGCCAGCAGCCAAGAGCATAGCGGGGGGGCCAACTGGGGCCGAGAGACCCAGTACTTC; CDR3aa: CASSQEHSGGANWGRETQYF
v_gene: TRBV19; d_gene: TRBD1; abundance: .; j_gene: TRBJ2-5; CDR3nt: TGTGCCAGTAAACCGACAGGGACCTCCGAGACCCAGTACTTC; CDR3aa: CASKPTGTSETQYF
v_gene: TRBV27; d_gene: .; abundance: .; j_gene: TRBJ2-5; CDR3nt: TGTGCCAGCAGTACGACTCGACTCGGGACCCAGTACTTC; CDR3aa: CASSTTRLGTQYF
v_gene: TRBV4-2; d_gene: TRBD1; abundance: .; j_gene: TRBJ2-3; CDR3nt: TGTGCCAGCAGCCAAGGCGTCGGACAGGGGATCACAGATACGCAGTATTTT; CDR3aa: CASSQGVGQGITDTQYF
v_gene: TRBV18; d_gene: .; abundance: .; j_gene: TRBJ2-1; CDR3nt: TGTGCCAGCTCACCCGTCCGGACAGAGCAGCAGTTCTTC; CDR3aa: CASSPVRTEQQFF
v_gene: TRBV7-8; d_gene: .; abundance: .; j_gene: TRBJ1-3; CDR3nt: TGTGCCAGCAGCCCTACCCGCTCTGGAAACACCATATATTTT; CDR3aa: CASSPTRSGNTIYF
v_gene: TRBV7-9; d_gene: .; abundance: .; j_gene: TRBJ1-4; CDR3nt: TGTGCCAGCAGCTTGAGGGCAACTAATGAAAAACTGTTTTTT; CDR3aa: CASSLRATNEKLFF
v_gene: TRBV6-1; d_gene: .; abundance: .; j_gene: TRBJ2-2; CDR3nt: TGTGCCTCAGGGGCGAACTGGGTCGGGGAGCTGTTTTTT; CDR3aa: CASGANWVGELFF
v_gene: TRBV6-5; d_gene: .; abundance: once; j_gene: TRBJ2-7; CDR3nt: TGTGCCAGCAGTTCGCCCGCGGTTTACGAGCAGTACTTC; CDR3aa: CASSSPAVYEQYF
v_gene: TRBV5-6; d_gene: TRBD1; abundance: .; j_gene: TRBJ2-7; CDR3nt: TGTGCCAGCAGCTTGGGACAGGGGGCAGTTGAGCAGTACTTC; CDR3aa: CASSLGQGAVEQYF
v_gene: TRBV11-2; d_gene: TRBD1; abundance: .; j_gene: TRBJ2-1; CDR3nt: TGTGCCAGCAGCTCACAGGGGAGTGAGCAGTTCTTC; CDR3aa: CASSSQGSEQFF
v_gene: TRBV19; d_gene: TRBD2; abundance: .; j_gene: TRBJ2-6; CDR3nt: TGTGCTTCGGGGGGGTTAGGGGCCAACGTCCTGACTTTC; CDR3aa: CASGGLGANVLTF
v_gene: TRBV9; d_gene: TRBD1; abundance: .; j_gene: TRBJ2-7; CDR3nt: TGTGCCAGCAGCGGAACCGGGACAGGCACTACCTACGAGCAGTACTTC; CDR3aa: CASSGTGTGTTYEQYF
v_gene: TRBV6-5; d_gene: TRBD1; abundance: .; j_gene: TRBJ2-4; CDR3nt: TGTGCCAGCAGTGGGACAGGTACCAAAAACATTCAGTACTTC; CDR3aa: CASSGTGTKNIQYF